The entry below gives a single T cell receptor (beta chain) sequence along with its context. What it recognizes is unknown. All patients were mismatch repair deficient, assessed by either PCR or immunohistochemistry. The TCR-sequenced patients were three responders to pembrolizumab. The data originate from a study of PD-1 blockade in mismatch repair-deficient tumors. Background on the study: Patients had around twelve mismatch repair-deficient cancer types, all previously treated and progressing. General study points: Tumor-resident clones, often undetectable pretreatment in blood, expanded then contracted after pembrolizumab.

Sequenced by immunoSEQ multiplex PCR; TCRdb stores in-frame clones only, minus some. Altogether some 120,000 clones are present, about 88% being singletons, with the ten largest covering roughly 13%. Trimming left V 4 bases short and J 1 base short, with 13 bases between. Germline assignment: CDR1 SGHRS and CDR2 YFSETQ. The CDR3 extends over 15 amino acids. The receptor was derived from an adult with mismatch repair-deficient cancer. This rearrangement joins TRBV5-1 to TRBJ2-3, with unresolved D. The input for sequencing was peripheral blood, taken 44 weeks after starting pembrolizumab. The CDR3 DNA is TGCGCCAGCAGCGATGATGGCCCACGCACAGATACGCAGTATTTT. Its protein is CASSDDGPRTDTQYF. Full variable domain (missing parts from reference TRBV5-1 and TRBJ2-3): KAGVTQTPRYLIKTRGQQVTLSCSPISGHRSVSWYQQTPGQGLQFLFEYFSETQRNKGNFPGRFSGRQFSNSRSEMNVSTLELGDSALYLCASSDDGPRTDTQYFGPGTRLTVL.